This T cell receptor beta chain was identified in a study of shared clonotypes between healthy human individuals. The germline CDR1 and CDR2 sequences are MNHEY and SVGAGI. Trimming removed 6 bases from V and 4 bases from J, with 10 bases in between. This CDR3 is 12 amino acids long. Here immunoSEQ multiplex PCR was the method, and the copy in TCRdb shows in-frame clones only, minus some. The sample includes some 2 million clones, 85% to 95% of them seen just once. The sequenced material came from naive CD4+ T cells sorted from blood. This sample's subset: CD45RA+ positively selected. The chain has TRBV6-5 and TRBJ2-7; the D gene is possibly TRBD2 (5 bases). This sequence originates from a man between 18 and 29 years old in good health. The DNA for the CDR3 is TGTGCCAGCAGCCTCACTAGATACGAGCAGTACTTC. Translating gives CASSLTRYEQYF.